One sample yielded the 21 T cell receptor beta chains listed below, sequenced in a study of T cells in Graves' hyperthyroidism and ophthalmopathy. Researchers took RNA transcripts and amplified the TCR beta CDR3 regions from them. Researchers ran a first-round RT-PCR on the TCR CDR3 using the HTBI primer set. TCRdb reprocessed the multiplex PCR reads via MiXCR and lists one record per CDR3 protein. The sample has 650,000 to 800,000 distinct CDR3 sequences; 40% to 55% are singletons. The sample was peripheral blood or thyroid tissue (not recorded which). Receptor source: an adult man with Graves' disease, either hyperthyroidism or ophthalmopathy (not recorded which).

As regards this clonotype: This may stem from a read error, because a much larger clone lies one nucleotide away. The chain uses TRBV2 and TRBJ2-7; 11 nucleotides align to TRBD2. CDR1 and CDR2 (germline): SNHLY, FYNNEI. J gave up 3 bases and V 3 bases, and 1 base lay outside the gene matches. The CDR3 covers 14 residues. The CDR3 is CASSETSGIYEQYF. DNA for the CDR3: TGTGCCAGCAGTGAGACTAGCGGGATCTACGAGCAGTACTTC.

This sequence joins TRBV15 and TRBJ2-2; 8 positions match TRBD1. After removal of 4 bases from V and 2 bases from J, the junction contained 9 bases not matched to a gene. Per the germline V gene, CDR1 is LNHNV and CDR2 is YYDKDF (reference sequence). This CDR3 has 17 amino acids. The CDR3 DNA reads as TGTGCCACCAGCACTAGTTTCGGACAGGGTAACACCGGGGAGCTGTTTTTT. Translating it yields CATSTSFGQGNTGELFF.

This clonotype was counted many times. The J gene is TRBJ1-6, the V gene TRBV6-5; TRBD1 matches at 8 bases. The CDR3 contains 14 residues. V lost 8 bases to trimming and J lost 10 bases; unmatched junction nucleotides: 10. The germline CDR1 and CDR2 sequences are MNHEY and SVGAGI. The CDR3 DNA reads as TGTGCCAGCCGCCGGGGGACAGGACAGTCACCCCTCCACTTT. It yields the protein CASRRGTGQSPLHF.

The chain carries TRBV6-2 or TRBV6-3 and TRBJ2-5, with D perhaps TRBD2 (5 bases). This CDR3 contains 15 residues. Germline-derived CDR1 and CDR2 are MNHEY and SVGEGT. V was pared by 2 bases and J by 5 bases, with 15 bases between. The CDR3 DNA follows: TGTGCCAGCAGTTACGGCCCGGGATGGCGCGAGACCCAGTACTTC. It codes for CASSYGPGWRETQYF.

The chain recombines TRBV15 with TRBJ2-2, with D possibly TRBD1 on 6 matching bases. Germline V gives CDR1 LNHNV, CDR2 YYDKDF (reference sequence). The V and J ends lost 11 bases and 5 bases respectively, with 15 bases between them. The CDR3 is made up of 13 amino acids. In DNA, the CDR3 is TGTGCCGCAAAACAGGGAATTACCGGGGAGCTGTTTTTT. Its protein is CAAKQGITGELFF.

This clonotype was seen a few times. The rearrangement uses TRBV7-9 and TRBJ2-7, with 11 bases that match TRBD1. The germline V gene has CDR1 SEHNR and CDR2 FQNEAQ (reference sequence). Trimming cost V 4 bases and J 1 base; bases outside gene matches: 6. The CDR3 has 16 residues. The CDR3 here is CASSSRGTGGSYEQYF. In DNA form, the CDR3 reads TGTGCCAGCAGCTCAAGAGGGACAGGGGGTTCCTACGAGCAGTACTTC.

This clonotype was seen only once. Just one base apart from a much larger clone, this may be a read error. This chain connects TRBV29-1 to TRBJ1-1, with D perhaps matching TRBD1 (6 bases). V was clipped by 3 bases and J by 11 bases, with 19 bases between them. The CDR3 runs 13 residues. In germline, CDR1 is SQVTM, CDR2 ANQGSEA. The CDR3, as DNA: TGCAGCGTTGACCTGGATCCGGGACATGGCGCTTTCTTT. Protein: CSVDLDPGHGAFF.

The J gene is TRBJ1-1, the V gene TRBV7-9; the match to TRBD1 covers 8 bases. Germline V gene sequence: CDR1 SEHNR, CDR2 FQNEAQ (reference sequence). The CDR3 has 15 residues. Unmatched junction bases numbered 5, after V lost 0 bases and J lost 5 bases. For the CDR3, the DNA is TGTGCCAGCAGCTTAGCCAGGGGGCAACGGACTGAAGCTTTCTTT. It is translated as CASSLARGQRTEAFF.

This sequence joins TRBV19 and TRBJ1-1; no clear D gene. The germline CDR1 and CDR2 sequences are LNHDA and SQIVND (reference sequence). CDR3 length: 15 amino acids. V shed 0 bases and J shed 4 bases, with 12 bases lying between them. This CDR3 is CASSIDWARSTEAFF. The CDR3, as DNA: TGTGCCAGTAGTATAGATTGGGCCAGGAGCACTGAAGCTTTCTTT.

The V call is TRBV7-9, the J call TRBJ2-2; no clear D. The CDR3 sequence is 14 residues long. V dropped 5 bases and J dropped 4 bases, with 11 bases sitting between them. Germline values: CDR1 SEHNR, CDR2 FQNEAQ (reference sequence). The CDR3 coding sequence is TGTGCCAGCAGCCCAAGGGTGGGCACCGGGGAGCTGTTTTTT. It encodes CASSPRVGTGELFF.

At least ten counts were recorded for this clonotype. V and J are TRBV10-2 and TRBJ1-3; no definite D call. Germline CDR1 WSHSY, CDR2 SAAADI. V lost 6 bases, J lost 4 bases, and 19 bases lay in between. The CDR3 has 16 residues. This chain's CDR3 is CASRDTPGPVGNTIYF. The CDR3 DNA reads TGCGCCAGCAGGGATACACCAGGACCCGTCGGAAACACCATATATTTT.

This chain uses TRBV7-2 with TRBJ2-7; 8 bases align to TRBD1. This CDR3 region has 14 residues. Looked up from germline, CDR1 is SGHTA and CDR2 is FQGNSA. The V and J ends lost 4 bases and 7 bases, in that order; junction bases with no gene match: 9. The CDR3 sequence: CASSSTGVTGEQYF. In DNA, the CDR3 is TGTGCCAGCAGCTCGACAGGGGTCACCGGGGAGCAGTACTTC.

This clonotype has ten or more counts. The DNA of the CDR3 is TGTGCCAGCAGCACGTCCGGGACAGCGAAGGTCCAGTACTTC. Amino acids: CASSTSGTAKVQYF. The chain has TRBV7-9 and TRBJ2-5, with 7 bases fitting TRBD1. The CDR3 is made up of 14 amino acids. Germline CDR1 reads SEHNR; CDR2 reads FQNEAQ (reference sequence). With V trimmed by 5 bases and J by 10 bases, 13 bases remained unmatched.

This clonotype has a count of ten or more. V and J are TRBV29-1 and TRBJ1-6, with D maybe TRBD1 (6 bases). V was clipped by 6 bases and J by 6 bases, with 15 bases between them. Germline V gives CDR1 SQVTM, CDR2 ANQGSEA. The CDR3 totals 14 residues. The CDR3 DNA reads TGCAGCGTCAAAGACAGGTTACTTAATTCACCCCTCCACTTT. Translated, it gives CSVKDRLLNSPLHF.

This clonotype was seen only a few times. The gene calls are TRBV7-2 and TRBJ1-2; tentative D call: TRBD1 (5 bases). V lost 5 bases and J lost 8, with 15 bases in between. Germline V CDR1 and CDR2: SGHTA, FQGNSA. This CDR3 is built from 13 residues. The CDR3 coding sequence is TGTGCCAGCAGCCCGCCGGGGAGGGGAGGCTACACCTTC. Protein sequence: CASSPPGRGGYTF.

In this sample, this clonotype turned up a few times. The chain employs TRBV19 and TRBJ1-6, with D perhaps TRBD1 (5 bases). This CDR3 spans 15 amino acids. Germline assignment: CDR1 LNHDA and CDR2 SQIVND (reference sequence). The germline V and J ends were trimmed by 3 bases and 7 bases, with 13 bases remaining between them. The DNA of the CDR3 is TGTGCCAGTAGTATTGAGGACAATCCCAATTCACCCCTCCACTTT. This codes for CASSIEDNPNSPLHF.

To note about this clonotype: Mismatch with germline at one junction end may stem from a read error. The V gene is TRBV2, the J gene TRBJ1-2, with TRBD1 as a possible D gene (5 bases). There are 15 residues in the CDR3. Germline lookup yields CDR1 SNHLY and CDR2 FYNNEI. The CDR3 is CASGLTFSPGTIYHF. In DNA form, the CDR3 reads TGTGCCAGCGGATTAACCTTTTCCCCAGGGACGATATACCACTTC.

This CDR3 is CSLDSGNNQPQHF. The CDR3 DNA sequence: TGCAGCTTAGATTCAGGGAACAATCAGCCCCAGCATTTT. The chain recombines TRBV20-1 with TRBJ1-5; a possible D gene is TRBD1 (5 bases). The CDR3 runs to 13 residues. Germline V CDR1 and CDR2: DFQATT, SNEGSKA (reference sequence).

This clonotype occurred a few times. In DNA, the CDR3 is TGCGCCAGCAGCTTGCCGCCAGGGAAGAGCTCCTACGAGCAGTACTTC. Amino acids: CASSLPPGKSSYEQYF. The chain carries TRBV5-1 and TRBJ2-7; perhaps TRBD1 as D (5 bases). The CDR3 has 16 residues. Germline lookup yields CDR1 SGHRS and CDR2 YFSETQ. The V end lost 1 base, the J end lost 0 bases, and 14 bases lay between the germline ends.

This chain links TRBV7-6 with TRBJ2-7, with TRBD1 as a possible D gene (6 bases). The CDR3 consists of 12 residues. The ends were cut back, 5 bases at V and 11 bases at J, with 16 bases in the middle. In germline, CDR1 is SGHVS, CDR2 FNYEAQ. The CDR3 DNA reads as TGTGCCAGCAGCCCGCGAGGGGACAAGGAGTACTTC. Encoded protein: CASSPRGDKEYF.

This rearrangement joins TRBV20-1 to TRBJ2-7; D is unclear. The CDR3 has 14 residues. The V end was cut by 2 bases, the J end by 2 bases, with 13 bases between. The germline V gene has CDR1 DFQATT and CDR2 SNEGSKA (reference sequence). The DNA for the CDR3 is TGCAGTGCTAGAAAACAACCTGGGCCCTACGAGCAGTACTTC. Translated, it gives CSARKQPGPYEQYF.